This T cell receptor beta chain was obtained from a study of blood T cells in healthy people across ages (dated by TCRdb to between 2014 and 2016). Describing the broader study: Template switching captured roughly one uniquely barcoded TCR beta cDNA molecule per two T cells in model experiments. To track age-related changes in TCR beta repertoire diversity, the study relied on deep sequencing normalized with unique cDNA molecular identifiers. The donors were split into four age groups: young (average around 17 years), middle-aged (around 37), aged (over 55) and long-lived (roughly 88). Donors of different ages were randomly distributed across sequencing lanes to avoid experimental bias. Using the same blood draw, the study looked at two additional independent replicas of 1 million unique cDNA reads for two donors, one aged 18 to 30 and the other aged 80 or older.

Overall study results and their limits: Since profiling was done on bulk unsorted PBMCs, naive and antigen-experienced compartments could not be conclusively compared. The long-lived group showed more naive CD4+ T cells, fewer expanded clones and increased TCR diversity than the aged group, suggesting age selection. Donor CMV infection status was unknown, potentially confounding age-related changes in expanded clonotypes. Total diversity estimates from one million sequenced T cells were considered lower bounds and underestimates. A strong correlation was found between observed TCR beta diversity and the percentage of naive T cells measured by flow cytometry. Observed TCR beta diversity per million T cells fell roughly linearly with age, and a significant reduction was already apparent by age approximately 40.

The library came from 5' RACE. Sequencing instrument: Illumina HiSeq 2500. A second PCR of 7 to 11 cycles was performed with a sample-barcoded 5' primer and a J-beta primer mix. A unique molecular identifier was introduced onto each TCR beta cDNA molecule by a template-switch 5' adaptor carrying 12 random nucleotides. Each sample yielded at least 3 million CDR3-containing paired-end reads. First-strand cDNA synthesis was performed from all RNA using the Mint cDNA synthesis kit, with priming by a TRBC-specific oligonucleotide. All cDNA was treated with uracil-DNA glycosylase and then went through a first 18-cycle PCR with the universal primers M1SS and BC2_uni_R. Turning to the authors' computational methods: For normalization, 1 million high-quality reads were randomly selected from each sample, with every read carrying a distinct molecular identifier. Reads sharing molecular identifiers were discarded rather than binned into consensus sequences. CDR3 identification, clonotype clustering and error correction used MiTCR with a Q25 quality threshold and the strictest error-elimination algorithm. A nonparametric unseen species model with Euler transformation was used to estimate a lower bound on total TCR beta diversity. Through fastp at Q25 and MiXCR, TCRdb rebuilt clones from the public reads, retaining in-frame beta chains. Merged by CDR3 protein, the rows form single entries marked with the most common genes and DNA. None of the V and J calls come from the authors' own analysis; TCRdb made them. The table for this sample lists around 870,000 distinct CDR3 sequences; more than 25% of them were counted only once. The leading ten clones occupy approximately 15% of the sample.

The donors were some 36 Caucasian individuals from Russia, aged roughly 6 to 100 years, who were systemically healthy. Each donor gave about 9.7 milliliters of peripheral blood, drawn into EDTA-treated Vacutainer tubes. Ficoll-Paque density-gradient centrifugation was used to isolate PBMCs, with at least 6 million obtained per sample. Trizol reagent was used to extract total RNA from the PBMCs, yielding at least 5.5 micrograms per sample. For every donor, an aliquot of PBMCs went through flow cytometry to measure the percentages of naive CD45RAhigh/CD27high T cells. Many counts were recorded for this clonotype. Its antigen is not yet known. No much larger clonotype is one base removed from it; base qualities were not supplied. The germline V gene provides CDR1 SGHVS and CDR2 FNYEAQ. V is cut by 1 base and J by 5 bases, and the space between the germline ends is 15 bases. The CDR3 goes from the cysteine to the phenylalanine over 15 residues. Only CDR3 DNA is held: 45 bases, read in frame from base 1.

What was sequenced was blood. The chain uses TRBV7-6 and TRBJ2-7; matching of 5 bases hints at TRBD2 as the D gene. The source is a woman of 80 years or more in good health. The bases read TGTGCCAGCAGCTTAGGGGCCTGGTTGAGGGACGAGCAGTACTTC. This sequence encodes CASSLGAWLRDEQYF.